This TCR beta chain stems from a study of blood T cell repertoires in COVID-19. The method was immunoSEQ multiplex PCR; TCRdb's version includes in-frame clones alone and lacks a portion of them. The table includes a few hundred thousand clones, approximately 90% detected once. This CDR3 has 14 residues. The V and J ends lost 3 bases and 0 bases respectively, with 7 bases between them. CDR1 is SGHRS and CDR2 is YFSETQ in the germline V gene. Living in about two dozen US areas, the participants were between roughly 18 and 95 years of age. Grouping used clinical history reported by participants in a survey and questionnaire.

The TCR sequence derives from a human donor in a cohort exposed to, infected with or recovered from COVID-19 (not recorded which). The donor label of this sample is uncertain. The sample comprised PBMCs or T cells enriched from blood (not recorded which). The V and J genes are TRBV5-1 and TRBJ2-1; D is ambiguous. CDR3 sequence (DNA): TGCGCCAGCAGCTGGTCAGGCTCCTACAATGAGCAGTTCTTC. Translating gives CASSWSGSYNEQFF.